Below are 23 T cell receptor beta chains sequenced from a single sample in a study of long-term antiretroviral therapy in people with HIV. The immunoSEQ assay was v3.0, run at survey level. Clones were sequenced by immunoSEQ multiplex PCR, and TCRdb holds only the in-frame ones, with some missing. The profile covers about 33,000 clones, with about 96% appearing a single time and 2% to 2.5% taken by the ten largest. Source: unsorted PBMCs, taken 6.5 to 6.6 years after starting antiretroviral therapy. These receptors were obtained from a man aged 25 to 40 with HIV.

This clone occurred once. This chain links TRBV7-6 with TRBJ1-3; the D is unclear. This CDR3 has 14 amino acids. Germline CDR1 is SGHVS and CDR2 is FNYEAQ. Trimming pared 5 bases from V and 8 bases from J, leaving 16 bases between. The CDR3 sequence is CASSHGSSGDTIYF. The CDR3 bases are TGTGCCAGCAGCCATGGGTCTTCCGGAGACACCATATATTTT.

V gene TRBV5-8 combines with J gene TRBJ2-3; TRBD1 matches 8 bases. The trim removed 2 bases at V and 5 bases at J, leaving 4 bases unmatched. In germline, CDR1 is SGHTS, CDR2 YDEGEE. The CDR3 spans 14 residues. The CDR3 region has the DNA TGTGCCAGCAGCTTTCCCGGGACAGGAGATACGCAGTATTTT. This gives the protein CASSFPGTGDTQYF.

The chain has TRBV10-2 and TRBJ2-3, with 7 nucleotides matching TRBD2. This CDR3 is 12 amino acids long. Losses at the gene ends were 6 bases for V and 7 bases for J; bases not matched to a gene: 4. CDR1 is WSHSY, CDR2 SAAADI, per germline. The CDR3 loop is CASRTGGNTQYF. The CDR3 DNA is TGCGCCAGCAGAACGGGAGGAAATACGCAGTATTTT.

J is TRBJ2-1 and V is TRBV27; 9 bases map to TRBD2. Germline assignment: CDR1 MNHEY and CDR2 SMNVEV (reference sequence). V shed 6 bases and J 0 bases; nucleotides not matched to a gene: 3. The CDR3 extends over 15 amino acids. The CDR3 nucleotides read TGTGCCAGCAGCCGTAGCGGGAGCTCCTACAATGAGCAGTTCTTC. Its protein product is CASSRSGSSYNEQFF.

This clone showed up just once. The genes are TRBV5-8 and TRBJ1-5; D gene ambiguous. Germline CDR1 is SGHTS and CDR2 is YDEGEE. Between the trimmed V and J ends, which lost 4 bases and 4 bases, there was a span of 15 bases. The CDR3 spans 15 residues. The CDR3 DNA reads TGTGCCAGCAGCCCGAGGCAGGTCTTAAATCAGCCCCAGCATTTT. It yields the protein CASSPRQVLNQPQHF. Variable domain in full (rest from reference TRBV5-8 and TRBJ1-5): EAGVTQSPTHLIKTRGQQATLRCSPISGHTSVYWYQQALGLGLQFLLWYDEGEERNRGNFPPRFSGRQFPNYSSELNVNALELEDSALYLCASSPRQVLNQPQHFGDGTRLSIL.

The chain employs TRBV7-9 and TRBJ2-1; D perhaps matches TRBD2 (6 bases). Between the trimmed V and J ends, which lost 1 base and 7 bases, there was a span of 17 bases. Germline V gene data show CDR1 as SEHNR and CDR2 as FQNEAQ (reference sequence). CDR3 length: 16 amino acids. As DNA, the CDR3 is TGTGCCAGCAGCTTAGGAGGTGTAGCGGCGGGAAATGAGCAGTTCTTC. Amino acids: CASSLGGVAAGNEQFF.

The chain has TRBV4-1 and TRBJ2-2, with a possible D match to TRBD2 (7 bases). The CDR3 is 19 residues long. With 3 bases removed from V and 4 bases from J, the gap between germline ends came to 24 bases. Germline CDR1 is MGHRA and CDR2 is YSYEKL. The CDR3: CASSQRGPYGEGVTGELFF. The CDR3 DNA reads as TGCGCCAGCAGCCAGAGGGGCCCGTATGGGGAGGGGGTCACCGGGGAGCTGTTTTTT.

The chain carries TRBV19 and TRBJ2-2; D gene ambiguous. The CDR3 runs 15 residues. The germline V gene has CDR1 LNHDA and CDR2 SQIVND (reference sequence). Trimming shortened V by 2 bases and J by 0 bases, and 7 bases separated the two germline ends. The CDR3 sequence: CASSITLTNTGELFF. DNA for the CDR3: TGTGCCAGTAGTATAACATTAACGAACACCGGGGAGCTGTTTTTT. Full variable domain (remainder filled in from reference TRBV19 and TRBJ2-2): DGGITQSPKYLFRKEGQNVTLSCEQNLNHDAMYWYRQDPGQGLRLIYYSQIVNDFQKGDIAEGYSVSREKKESFPLTVTSAQKNPTAFYLCASSITLTNTGELFFGEGSRLTVL.

V gene TRBV5-3 combines with J gene TRBJ2-6; the match to TRBD1 covers 8 bases. TRBV5-3 is filed as an ORF, its function uncertain. Trimming removed 10 bases from V and 2 bases from J; junction bases left unmatched: 17. This CDR3 region has 18 residues. CDR3 DNA: TGTGCCTGGCCGGGGACAGGAATGGTCCGACCTGGGGCCAACGTCCTGACTTTC. It yields the protein CAWPGTGMVRPGANVLTF.

The genes are TRBV29-1 and TRBJ2-7; possibly TRBD1 for D (5 bases). V was cut by 4 bases and J by 7 bases, with 14 bases left in between. The CDR3 covers 12 residues. The germline CDR1 and CDR2 sequences are SQVTM and ANQGSEA. The CDR3 DNA reads as TGCAGCGTTGTTGAGGTGTCAGGGGAGCAGTACTTC. This translates into CSVVEVSGEQYF.

This chain joins TRBV6-6 and TRBJ2-5; D not resolved. Looked up from germline, CDR1 is MNHNY and CDR2 is SVGAGI (reference sequence). The CDR3 sequence is 14 residues long. Trimming removed 6 bases at V and 2 bases at J, with 13 bases between. CDR3 nucleotides: TGTGCCAGCAGCAGCAATAGTGGGCAAGAGACCCAGTACTTC. This translates into CASSSNSGQETQYF.

CDR3 protein: CASSQLTDTQYF. The DNA of the CDR3 is TGCGCCAGCAGCCAGTTAACAGATACGCAGTATTTT. This chain links TRBV4-1 with TRBJ2-3; D is undetermined. The V end was cut by 3 bases, the J end by 3 bases, with 4 bases between. Germline V gene data show CDR1 as MGHRA and CDR2 as YSYEKL. There are 12 residues in the CDR3.

V gene TRBV11-2 combines with J gene TRBJ1-2; 7 positions agree with TRBD1. Germline trimming cut 0 bases from V and 5 bases from J; bases unmatched to any gene: 9. The CDR3 loop spans 16 amino acids. CDR1 and CDR2 (germline): SGHAT, FQNNGV. The CDR3 DNA reads as TGTGCCAGCAGCTTAGATCTGGCAGGGGGGATTTATGGCTACACCTTC. Protein sequence: CASSLDLAGGIYGYTF.

J is TRBJ2-2 and V is TRBV11-3; TRBD2 aligns across 9 bases. The germline gives CDR1 SGHNT, CDR2 YENEEA. Unmatched junction bases numbered 14, after V lost 2 bases and J lost 4 bases. CDR3 size: 19 residues. CDR3 sequence: CASSLIGSAGGGRTGELFF. CDR3 coding DNA: TGTGCCAGCAGCTTAATCGGTTCAGCGGGGGGCGGTCGCACCGGGGAGCTGTTTTTT.

This clone was seen more than once but under ten times. The chain recombines TRBV18 with TRBJ2-7; TRBD1 might be the D (6 bases). The length of the CDR3 is 15 residues. Germline V gives CDR1 KGHSH, CDR2 LQKENI. The V end was cut by 3 bases, the J end by 3 bases, with 15 bases between. CDR3 region: CASSPATGTIYEQYF. DNA for the CDR3: TGTGCCAGCTCACCCGCGACCGGGACAATCTACGAGCAGTACTTC.

V gene TRBV9 combines with J gene TRBJ2-1; 12 bases fit TRBD2. With 0 bases clipped from V and 9 bases from J, the junction kept 10 bases outside the gene matches. The CDR3 length is 17 residues. Germline-derived CDR1 and CDR2 are SGDLS and YYNGEE. The CDR3 region has the DNA TGTGCCAGCAGCGTAGCAGGACTAGCGGGGTGGGATTCTGAGCAGTTCTTC. Its protein product is CASSVAGLAGWDSEQFF. Looking up the rest from reference TRBV9 and TRBJ2-1 gives the full variable domain: DSGVTQTPKHLITATGQRVTLRCSPRSGDLSVYWYQQSLDQGLQFLIQYYNGEERAKGNILERFSAQQFPDLHSELNLSSLELGDSALYFCASSVAGLAGWDSEQFFGPGTRLTVL.

The rearrangement joins TRBV5-1 to TRBJ1-5; tentatively, D is TRBD1 (5 bases). Germline V gene lookup returns CDR1 SGHRS and CDR2 YFSETQ. The CDR3 has 14 residues. V was cut by 1 base and J by 9 bases, with 14 bases left in between. The CDR3 sequence: CASSLSGGDLPQHF. CDR3 nucleotide sequence: TGCGCCAGCAGCTTGTCGGGAGGGGATTTGCCCCAGCATTTT.

V usage is TRBV5-6 and J usage is TRBJ2-6; tentatively, D is TRBD2 (5 bases). Deletions cut 2 bases from V and 2 bases from J, with 8 bases between. The germline gives CDR1 SGHDT, CDR2 YYEEEE. The CDR3 extends over 15 amino acids. CDR3 DNA: TGTGCCAGCAGCTTTTGGGGAGCTGGGGCCAACGTCCTGACTTTC. It codes for CASSFWGAGANVLTF.

This chain uses TRBV10-3 with TRBJ2-1, with 7 bases lining up with TRBD2. Germline loops: CDR1 ENHRY, CDR2 SYGVKD. This CDR3 is built from 15 residues. V shed 3 bases, J shed 2 bases, and the junction held 4 bases outside the gene matches. In nucleotides, the CDR3 is TGTGCCATCAGTGAAGTTAGCGGGCCCTACAATGAGCAGTTCTTC. It is translated as CAISEVSGPYNEQFF.

Only one count was recorded for this clone. As DNA, the CDR3 is TGCAGCGTTGGAGAAAGGGCGGGAGAGCAGTTCTTC. It is translated as CSVGERAGEQFF. The genes are TRBV29-1 and TRBJ2-1; a possible D gene is TRBD2 (6 bases). Germline values: CDR1 SQVTM, CDR2 ANQGSEA. CDR3 length: 12 amino acids. The germline V and J ends were trimmed by 4 bases and 10 bases, with 14 bases remaining between them.

The chain couples TRBV6-1 to TRBJ1-1; D remains unclear. In germline, CDR1 is MNHNS, CDR2 SASEGT. The CDR3 has 13 amino acids. With 4 bases removed from V and 7 bases from J, the gap between germline ends came to 13 bases. This chain's CDR3 is CASSVEQHYEAFF. The CDR3 DNA reads TGTGCCAGCAGTGTGGAACAGCACTATGAAGCTTTCTTT.

This rearrangement joins TRBV5-4 to TRBJ1-1, with 7 bases matching TRBD1. V was clipped by 3 bases and J by 2 bases; unmatched bases: 7. The CDR3 extends over 15 amino acids. CDR1 and CDR2 from the germline V gene are SGHNT and YYREEE (reference sequence). The CDR3 loop reads CASSSLDRENTEAFF. DNA of the CDR3: TGTGCCAGCAGCTCTCTTGACAGGGAAAACACTGAAGCTTTCTTT.

The V call is TRBV5-1, the J call TRBJ1-1, with a weak D call TRBD1 (6 bases). Trimming cost V 2 bases and J 5 bases, with 16 bases left between them. CDR3 length equals 15 residues. Germline V lookup: CDR1 SGHRS, CDR2 YFSETQ. The CDR3 nucleotides are TGCGCCAGCAGCTTATGGGTACAGGGCAGAACTGAAGCTTTCTTT. This translates into CASSLWVQGRTEAFF.